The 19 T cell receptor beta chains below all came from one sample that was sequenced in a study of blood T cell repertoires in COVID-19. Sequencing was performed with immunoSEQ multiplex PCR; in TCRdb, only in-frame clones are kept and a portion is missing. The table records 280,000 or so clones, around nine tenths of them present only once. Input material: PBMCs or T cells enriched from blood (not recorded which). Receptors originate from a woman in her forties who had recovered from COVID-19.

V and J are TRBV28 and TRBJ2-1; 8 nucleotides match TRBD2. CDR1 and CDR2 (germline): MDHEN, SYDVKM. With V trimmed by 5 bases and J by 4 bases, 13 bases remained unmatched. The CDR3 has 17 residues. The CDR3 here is CASSPPPAGGSYNEQFF. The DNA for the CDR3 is TGTGCCAGCAGTCCACCCCCGGCGGGAGGCTCATACAATGAGCAGTTCTTC. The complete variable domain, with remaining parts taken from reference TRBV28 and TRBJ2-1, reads DVKVTQSSRYLVKRTGEKVFLECVQDMDHENMFWYRQDPGLGLRLIYFSYDVKMKEKGDIPEGYSVSREKKERFSLILESASTNQTSMYLCASSPPPAGGSYNEQFFGPGTRLTVL.

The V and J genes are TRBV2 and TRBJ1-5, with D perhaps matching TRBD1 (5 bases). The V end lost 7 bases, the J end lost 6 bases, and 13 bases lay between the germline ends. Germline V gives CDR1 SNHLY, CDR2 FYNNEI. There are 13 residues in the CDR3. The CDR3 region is CASKGQPLQPQHF. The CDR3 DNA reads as TGTGCCAGCAAGGGGCAGCCCCTTCAGCCCCAGCATTTT.

Written as DNA, the CDR3 is TGTGCCAGCAGCTCCGGGGGCGGGAGCTACGAGCAGTACTTC. Amino acids: CASSSGGGSYEQYF. The chain carries TRBV11-3 and TRBJ2-7; a weak D match, TRBD2 (7 bases). Trimming shortened V by 4 bases and J by 3 bases, and 13 bases separated the two germline ends. The germline V gene encodes CDR1 SGHNT and CDR2 YENEEA. This CDR3 has 14 residues.

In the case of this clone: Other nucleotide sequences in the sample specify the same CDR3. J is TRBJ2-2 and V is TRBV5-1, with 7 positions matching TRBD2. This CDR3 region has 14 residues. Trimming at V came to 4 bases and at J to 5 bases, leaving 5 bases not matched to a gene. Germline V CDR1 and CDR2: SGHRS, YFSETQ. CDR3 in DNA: TGCGCCAGCAGCCTGACTAGCCGGACCGGGGAGCTGTTTTTT. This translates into CASSLTSRTGELFF.

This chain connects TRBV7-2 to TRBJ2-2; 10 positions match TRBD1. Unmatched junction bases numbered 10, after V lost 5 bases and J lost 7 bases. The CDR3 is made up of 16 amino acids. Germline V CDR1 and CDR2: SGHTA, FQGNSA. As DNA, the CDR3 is TGTGCCAGCAGCCCCCGGGACAGGGGTTTTGTCGGGGAGCTGTTTTTT. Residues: CASSPRDRGFVGELFF.

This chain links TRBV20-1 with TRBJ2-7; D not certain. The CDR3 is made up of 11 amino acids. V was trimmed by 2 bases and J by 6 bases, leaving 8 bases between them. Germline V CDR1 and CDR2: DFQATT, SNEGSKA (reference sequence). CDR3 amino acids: CSARLAFEQYF. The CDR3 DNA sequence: TGCAGTGCTAGATTGGCTTTCGAGCAGTACTTC.

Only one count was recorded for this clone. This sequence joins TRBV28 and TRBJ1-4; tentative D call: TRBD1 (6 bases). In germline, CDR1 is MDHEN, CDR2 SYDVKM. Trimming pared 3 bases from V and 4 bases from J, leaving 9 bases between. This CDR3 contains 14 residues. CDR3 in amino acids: CASSFGQSNEKLFF. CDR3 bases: TGTGCCAGCAGTTTCGGACAGAGTAATGAAAAACTGTTTTTT.

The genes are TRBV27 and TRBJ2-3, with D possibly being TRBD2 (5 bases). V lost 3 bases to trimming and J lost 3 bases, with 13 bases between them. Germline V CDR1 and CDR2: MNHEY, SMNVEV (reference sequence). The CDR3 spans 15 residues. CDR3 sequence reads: CASSFSPPGTDTQYF. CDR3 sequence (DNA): TGTGCCAGCAGTTTTTCTCCCCCGGGGACAGATACGCAGTATTTT.

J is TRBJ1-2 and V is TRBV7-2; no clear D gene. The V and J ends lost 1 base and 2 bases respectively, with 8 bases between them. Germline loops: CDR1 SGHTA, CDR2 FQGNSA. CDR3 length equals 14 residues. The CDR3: CASSLVSVNYGYTF. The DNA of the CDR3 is TGTGCCAGCAGCTTAGTTTCAGTCAACTATGGCTACACCTTC.

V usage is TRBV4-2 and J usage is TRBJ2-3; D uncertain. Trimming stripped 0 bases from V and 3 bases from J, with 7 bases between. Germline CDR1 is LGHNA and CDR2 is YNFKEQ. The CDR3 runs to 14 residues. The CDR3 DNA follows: TGTGCCAGCAGCCAAGACTTTCGGACAGATACGCAGTATTTT. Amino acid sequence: CASSQDFRTDTQYF.

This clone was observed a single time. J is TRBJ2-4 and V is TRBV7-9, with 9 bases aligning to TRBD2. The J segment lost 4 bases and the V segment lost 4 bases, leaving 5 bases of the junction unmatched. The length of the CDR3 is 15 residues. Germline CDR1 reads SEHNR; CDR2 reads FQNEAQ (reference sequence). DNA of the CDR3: TGTGCCAGCAGCTACTGGACTAGCGAGAAAAACATTCAGTACTTC. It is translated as CASSYWTSEKNIQYF.

CDR3 amino acids: CASSSPGTGGNTEAFF. The CDR3 DNA is TGTGCCAGCAGTTCCCCCGGGACAGGGGGAAACACTGAAGCTTTCTTT. The chain links TRBV27 to TRBJ1-1; 11 bases are shared with TRBD1. The CDR3 length is 16 residues. Germline values: CDR1 MNHEY, CDR2 SMNVEV (reference sequence). Trimming took 4 bases from V and 2 from J; bases not matched to a gene: 6.

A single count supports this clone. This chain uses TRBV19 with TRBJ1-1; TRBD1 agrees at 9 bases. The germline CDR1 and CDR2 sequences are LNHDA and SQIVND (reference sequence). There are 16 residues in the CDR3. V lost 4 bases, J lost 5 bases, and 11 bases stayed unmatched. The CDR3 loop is CASSKLPGQGGTEAFF. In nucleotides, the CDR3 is TGTGCCAGTAGTAAATTACCGGGACAGGGCGGGACTGAAGCTTTCTTT.

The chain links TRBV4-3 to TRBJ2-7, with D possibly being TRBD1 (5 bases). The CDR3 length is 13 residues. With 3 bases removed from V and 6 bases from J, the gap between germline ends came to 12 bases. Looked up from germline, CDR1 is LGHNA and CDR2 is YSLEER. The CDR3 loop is CASSQDTDFEQYF. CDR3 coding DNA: TGCGCCAGCAGCCAGGACACCGACTTCGAGCAGTACTTC.

As DNA, the CDR3 is TGTGCCAGCTCCTTAACTAGGCGGATGAACACAGATACGCAGTATTTT. It yields the protein CASSLTRRMNTDTQYF. The chain employs TRBV18 and TRBJ2-3; weak D call: TRBD2 (5 bases). The CDR3 is 16 amino acids. V lost 6 bases, J lost 2 bases, and 18 bases lay in between. The V gene's germline CDR1 is KGHSH and CDR2 LQKENI.

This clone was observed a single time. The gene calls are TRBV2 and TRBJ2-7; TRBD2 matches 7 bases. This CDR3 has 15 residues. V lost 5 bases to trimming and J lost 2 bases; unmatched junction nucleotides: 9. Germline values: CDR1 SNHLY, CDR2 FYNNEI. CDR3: CASSSPGTNTYEQYF. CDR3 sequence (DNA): TGTGCCAGCAGTTCCCCCGGGACTAACACCTACGAGCAGTACTTC.

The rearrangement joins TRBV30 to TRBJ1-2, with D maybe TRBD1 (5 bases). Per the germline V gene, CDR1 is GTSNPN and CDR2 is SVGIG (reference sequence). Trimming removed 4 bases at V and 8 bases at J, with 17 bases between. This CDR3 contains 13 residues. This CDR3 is CAWTSRWGWGYTF. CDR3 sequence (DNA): TGTGCCTGGACCTCCAGGTGGGGCTGGGGCTACACCTTC.

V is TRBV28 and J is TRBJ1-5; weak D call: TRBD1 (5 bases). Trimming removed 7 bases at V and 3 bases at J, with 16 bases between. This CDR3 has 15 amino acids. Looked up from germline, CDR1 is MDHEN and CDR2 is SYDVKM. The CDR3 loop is CASTLGGLYNQPQHF. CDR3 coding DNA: TGTGCCAGCACCCTGGGGGGGTTATACAATCAGCCCCAGCATTTT.

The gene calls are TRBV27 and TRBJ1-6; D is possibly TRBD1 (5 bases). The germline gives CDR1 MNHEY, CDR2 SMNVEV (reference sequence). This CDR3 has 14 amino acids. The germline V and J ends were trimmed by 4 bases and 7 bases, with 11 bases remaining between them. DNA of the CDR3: TGTGCCAGCAGTTCTTGGGGCGGAAATTCACCCCTCCACTTT. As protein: CASSSWGGNSPLHF.